The T cell receptor (beta chain) under discussion was sequenced for a study of human T cells and chemical hapten exposure (dated by TCRdb to about 2021). A note on the overall study: For sensitization, 2% DPC in acetone was applied to a 2 cm by 2 cm area of upper inner arm skin. Libraries were pooled for sequencing, and variation in per-sample TCR yields was attributed mainly to small differences in library volumes within the pool. Twenty-nine alopecia patients provided blood for TCR sequencing at one to four time points (pre-sensitization, 2, 6 and 24 weeks). Throughout the roughly 26-week study period, patients were also given weekly therapeutic DPC doses on the scalp. Alopecia areata with under or over 50% scalp involvement, alopecia totalis and alopecia universalis were represented in the patient cohort, which was mostly female. Patch testing on the upper back used Finn chambers containing 0.01% DPC, with scoring done after 6 days according to International Contact Dermatitis Research Group standards. The study tracked peripheral blood TCR repertoire changes in vivo during primary and secondary sensitization to the hapten diphenylcyclopropenone (DPC) in alopecia patients. Patient blood was sampled pre-sensitization (week 0) and at 2, 6 and about 24 weeks after DPC sensitization.

Libraries were prepared through RACE. Instrument used: NextSeq 500. During library preparation, unique molecular identifiers were attached to individual cDNA molecules so that TCRs could be counted in a quantitative, reproducible way. From each blood RNA sample, both TCR alpha and TCR beta chains were sequenced. Processing in the source paper ran as follows. The median number of TCRs per sample was over 85,000, ranging from about 20,000 to 750,000. The Decombinator software suite was used to annotate V, J and CDR3 in the TCR reads. For the PS versus PT1 abundance plots, all samples were subsampled to the same number of TCRs (28,000). TCRs were defined as expanded if absent before sensitization and observed at least eight times at the 2-week time point. The raw public data were reprocessed by TCRdb itself: fastp quality trimming at Q25, MiXCR clonotype calling, in-frame beta chains only. Under each unique CDR3 protein, matching rows form one entry showing the most common genes and DNA. TCRdb, rather than the study authors, made the V and J calls. The sample contains 80,000 to 100,000 distinct CDR3 sequences, approximately 13% of them found a single time. The ten largest make up approximately 2% of the sample.

Here is what the overall study found, with its caveats: Compared with pre-sensitization or healthy control sets, expanded TCRs formed significantly more large CDR3 similarity clusters, which is consistent with antigen-driven responses. Because all patients had alopecia, a presumed autoimmune disease, the immune response of the patients might differ from that of healthy individuals. DPC sensitization did not change how many TCRs were above 1 in 1000 frequency, and no evidence was found of alterations in global repertoire structure. After repeated subsampling, changes were observed in the strength of the expansion versus patch-test correlation and in the threshold at which the correlation became significant. The number of PT1 expanded TCRs positively correlated with patch test score, significant at thresholds 8, 16 and 32 but not 4.

With respect to this clonotype: Its antigen is unknown. Base qualities are not at hand, and no much larger clone is one base apart.

The germline V gene sets CDR1 to MGHDK and CDR2 to SYGVNS. Including cysteine and phenylalanine, the CDR3 has 15 amino acids. The DNA shown is the 45-base CDR3, in frame from base 1. Trimming at the junction amounts to 8 bases on V and 2 bases on J, and the germline ends lie 17 bases apart. The time point tag for this specimen amounts to: patch test 1, 2 weeks after DPC sensitization. What this sample's treatment or condition label stands for: therapeutic diphenylcyclopropenone sensitization with weekly scalp DPC. Blood at each patch-test visit was drawn before the patch test was applied. Patients were eligible if aged 18 to 70, diagnosed with alopecia and judged suitable for DPC therapy, and pregnant patients were excluded. Total RNA was extracted from unfractionated whole blood collected in Tempus Blood RNA tubes.

The clonotype was recovered from a woman between 35 and 50 years old with alopecia areata. Some clones in this sample may be carry-over from other donors' samples. Here the sequenced sample was whole blood, taken in connection with sensitization to the hapten diphenylcyclopropenone (DPC). The chain is encoded by TRBV25-1 joined to TRBJ2-3, with the D gene not confidently named. This receptor carries the CDR3 CASRPSPPSTDTQYF. The DNA is as follows: TGTGCCAGCCGGCCATCACCTCCCTCCACAGATACGCAGTATTTT.